The rows below give T cell receptor beta chains drawn from one sample of a study of T cells after yellow fever vaccination. TCRdb reprocessed the 5' RACE reads with MiXCR, giving one entry per CDR3 protein. The table has 100,000 to 150,000 distinct CDR3 sequences, 7.2% seen once. The material was CD4+ T cells sorted from PBMCs, obtained roughly 46 days after the first yellow fever vaccination. Receptors were obtained from a man in his late teens or twenties who received the YFV17D yellow fever vaccine. The CDR3 runs from the conserved cysteine through the conserved F or W. A D gene is named only where the DNA matches it firmly. Clone size, where shown, is once, few, many, or a class for clones that have expanded.

CDR3 length: 15; D gene: TRBD1; clone size: many; J gene: TRBJ2-2; V gene: TRBV7-2; CDR3 protein: CASSSGGPGTGELFF; CDR3 DNA: TGTGCCAGCAGCTCAGGGGGCCCCGGCACCGGGGAGCTGTTTTTT
CDR3 length: 12; D gene: .; clone size: many; J gene: TRBJ2-1; V gene: TRBV9; CDR3 protein: CASSTGTDEQFF; CDR3 DNA: TGTGCCAGCAGCACCGGGACGGATGAGCAGTTCTTC
CDR3 length: 13; D gene: .; clone size: .; J gene: TRBJ2-2; V gene: TRBV5-4; CDR3 protein: CASSFYGPGELFF; CDR3 DNA: TGTGCCAGCAGCTTTTACGGGCCCGGGGAGCTGTTTTTT
CDR3 length: 13; D gene: .; clone size: many; J gene: TRBJ1-5; V gene: TRBV7-2; CDR3 protein: CASTQQGGQPQHF; CDR3 DNA: TGTGCCAGCACTCAACAGGGAGGGCAGCCCCAGCATTTT
CDR3 length: 15; D gene: TRBD1; clone size: many; J gene: TRBJ2-7; V gene: TRBV6-5; CDR3 protein: CASRWGAGQGHEQYF; CDR3 DNA: TGTGCCAGCAGGTGGGGTGCGGGACAGGGCCACGAGCAGTACTTC
CDR3 length: 16; D gene: TRBD2; clone size: .; J gene: TRBJ2-3; V gene: TRBV7-3; CDR3 protein: CASSPDSGGTTDTQYF; CDR3 DNA: TGTGCCAGCAGCCCGGACAGCGGGGGGACCACAGATACGCAGTATTTT
CDR3 length: 19; D gene: TRBD2; clone size: few; J gene: TRBJ2-4; V gene: TRBV9; CDR3 protein: CASSVGLAGGSLAKNIQYF; CDR3 DNA: TGTGCCAGCAGCGTAGGACTAGCGGGGGGCTCACTAGCCAAAAACATTCAGTACTTC
CDR3 length: 17; D gene: .; clone size: few; J gene: TRBJ2-1; V gene: TRBV12-2; CDR3 protein: CASRLPPTSGNYNEQFF; CDR3 DNA: TGTGCAAGTCGCTTACCACCGACTAGCGGGAACTACAATGAGCAGTTCTTC
CDR3 length: 15; D gene: .; clone size: .; J gene: TRBJ2-1; V gene: TRBV19; CDR3 protein: CASSILKGLYNEQFF; CDR3 DNA: TGTGCCAGTAGTATCCTGAAGGGGCTTTACAATGAGCAGTTCTTC
CDR3 length: 12; D gene: .; clone size: .; J gene: TRBJ1-3; V gene: TRBV7-8; CDR3 protein: CASSFSGNTIYF; CDR3 DNA: TGTGCCAGCAGCTTCTCTGGAAACACCATATATTTT
CDR3 length: 15; D gene: .; clone size: .; J gene: TRBJ2-5; V gene: TRBV3-1; CDR3 protein: CASTLRQAAGETQYF; CDR3 DNA: TGTGCCAGCACCCTACGACAGGCTGCCGGGGAGACCCAGTACTTC
CDR3 length: 20; D gene: TRBD2; clone size: many; J gene: TRBJ2-3; V gene: TRBV11-2; CDR3 protein: CASSLGRILAGGPGTDTQYF; CDR3 DNA: TGTGCCAGCAGCTTGGGACGCATATTAGCGGGGGGGCCTGGCACAGATACGCAGTATTTT
CDR3 length: 11; D gene: .; clone size: many; J gene: TRBJ2-2; V gene: TRBV29-1; CDR3 protein: CSVGNTGELFF; CDR3 DNA: TGCAGCGTTGGGAACACCGGGGAGCTGTTTTTT
CDR3 length: 14; D gene: .; clone size: few; J gene: TRBJ2-2; V gene: TRBV19; CDR3 protein: CASSIAGYTGELFF; CDR3 DNA: TGTGCCAGTAGTATCGCCGGTTACACCGGGGAGCTGTTTTTT
CDR3 length: 13; D gene: .; clone size: many; J gene: TRBJ1-2; V gene: TRBV16; CDR3 protein: CASSLDRSGGYTF; CDR3 DNA: TGTGCCAGCAGTCTCGACAGGTCAGGGGGCTACACCTTC
CDR3 length: 15; D gene: TRBD1; clone size: many; J gene: TRBJ2-2; V gene: TRBV5-1; CDR3 protein: CASRRQGLSTGELFF; CDR3 DNA: TGCGCCAGCAGACGACAGGGCCTGAGCACCGGGGAGCTGTTTTTT
CDR3 length: 14; D gene: .; clone size: .; J gene: TRBJ2-7; V gene: TRBV20-1; CDR3 protein: CSAREVGGPFEQYF; CDR3 DNA: TGCAGTGCTAGAGAGGTGGGGGGGCCGTTCGAGCAGTACTTC
CDR3 length: 16; D gene: TRBD1; clone size: many; J gene: TRBJ2-7; V gene: TRBV6-1; CDR3 protein: CASGLSPGQGPYEQYF; CDR3 DNA: TGTGCCAGCGGGCTATCTCCGGGACAGGGACCCTACGAGCAGTACTTC
CDR3 length: 11; D gene: .; clone size: few; J gene: TRBJ1-2; V gene: TRBV15; CDR3 protein: CATSRGYGYTF; CDR3 DNA: TGTGCCACCAGCAGGGGGTATGGCTACACCTTC
CDR3 length: 14; D gene: .; clone size: many; J gene: TRBJ2-4; V gene: TRBV2; CDR3 protein: CASSEAGTKNIQYF; CDR3 DNA: TGTGCCAGCAGTGAAGCAGGGACCAAAAACATTCAGTACTTC
CDR3 length: 18; D gene: .; clone size: many; J gene: TRBJ1-6; V gene: TRBV4-3; CDR3 protein: CASSQESTNRGYNSPLHF; CDR3 DNA: TGCGCCAGCAGCCAAGAGTCCACAAATAGGGGCTATAATTCACCCCTCCACTTT
CDR3 length: 16; D gene: .; clone size: .; J gene: TRBJ2-1; V gene: TRBV4-1; CDR3 protein: CASSQGWGGVDNEQFF; CDR3 DNA: TGCGCCAGCAGCCAAGGCTGGGGGGGCGTCGACAATGAGCAGTTCTTC
CDR3 length: 13; D gene: .; clone size: many; J gene: TRBJ2-5; V gene: TRBV20-1; CDR3 protein: CSAILTSPETQYF; CDR3 DNA: TGCAGTGCCATACTGACCTCCCCGGAGACCCAGTACTTC
CDR3 length: 15; D gene: TRBD1; clone size: .; J gene: TRBJ1-5; V gene: TRBV6-1; CDR3 protein: CAIRTGKESNQPQHF; CDR3 DNA: TGTGCCATCCGGACAGGAAAAGAGAGCAATCAGCCCCAGCATTTT
CDR3 length: 15; D gene: .; clone size: many; J gene: TRBJ1-5; V gene: TRBV9; CDR3 protein: CASSVEAGGNQPQHF; CDR3 DNA: TGTGCCAGCAGCGTAGAAGCAGGGGGCAATCAGCCCCAGCATTTT
CDR3 length: 19; D gene: .; clone size: many; J gene: TRBJ2-3; V gene: TRBV6-2/TRBV6-3; CDR3 protein: CASSYPSPATRSSTDTQYF; CDR3 DNA: TGTGCCAGCAGTTACCCCTCTCCCGCGACACGATCTAGCACAGATACGCAGTATTTT
CDR3 length: 15; D gene: .; clone size: many; J gene: TRBJ1-4; V gene: TRBV27; CDR3 protein: CASKPSRSTNEKLFF; CDR3 DNA: TGTGCCAGCAAACCCTCGAGGTCAACTAATGAAAAACTGTTTTTT
CDR3 length: 11; D gene: TRBD1; clone size: many; J gene: TRBJ2-7; V gene: TRBV20-1; CDR3 protein: CSAADRDEQYF; CDR3 DNA: TGCAGTGCCGCAGACAGGGACGAGCAGTACTTC
CDR3 length: 14; D gene: .; clone size: many; J gene: TRBJ1-3; V gene: TRBV29-1; CDR3 protein: CSVVEGFAGNTIYF; CDR3 DNA: TGCAGCGTTGTTGAAGGTTTCGCGGGAAACACCATATATTTT
CDR3 length: 14; D gene: TRBD2; clone size: many; J gene: TRBJ2-5; V gene: TRBV18; CDR3 protein: CASSPISGAETQYF; CDR3 DNA: TGTGCCAGCTCACCGATTAGCGGGGCGGAGACCCAGTACTTC
CDR3 length: 13; D gene: .; clone size: many; J gene: TRBJ1-5; V gene: TRBV29-1; CDR3 protein: CSVAAGTHQPQHF; CDR3 DNA: TGCAGCGTTGCGGCGGGCACCCATCAGCCCCAGCATTTT
CDR3 length: 15; D gene: .; clone size: many; J gene: TRBJ2-3; V gene: TRBV10-3; CDR3 protein: CAISGAGKGTDTQYF; CDR3 DNA: TGTGCCATCAGTGGAGCCGGGAAGGGGACAGATACGCAGTATTTT
CDR3 length: 14; D gene: TRBD1; clone size: many; J gene: TRBJ2-3; V gene: TRBV28; CDR3 protein: CASGTGTGADTQYF; CDR3 DNA: TGTGCCAGCGGTACGGGGACAGGGGCAGATACGCAGTATTTT
CDR3 length: 14; D gene: .; clone size: many; J gene: TRBJ2-2; V gene: TRBV29-1; CDR3 protein: CSVETQVNTGELFF; CDR3 DNA: TGCAGCGTAGAGACACAGGTTAACACCGGGGAGCTGTTTTTT
CDR3 length: 14; D gene: TRBD1; clone size: many; J gene: TRBJ1-2; V gene: TRBV7-9; CDR3 protein: CASRRTGVGYGYTF; CDR3 DNA: TGTGCCAGCCGCCGGACAGGTGTAGGCTATGGCTACACCTTC
CDR3 length: 17; D gene: TRBD1; clone size: many; J gene: TRBJ2-1; V gene: TRBV5-8; CDR3 protein: CASSLIRDEGAVAEQFF; CDR3 DNA: TGTGCCAGCAGCTTGATTCGGGATGAGGGGGCAGTGGCTGAGCAGTTCTTC
CDR3 length: 15; D gene: .; clone size: few; J gene: TRBJ2-2; V gene: TRBV4-3; CDR3 protein: CASSQESKWTGELFF; CDR3 DNA: TGCGCCAGCAGCCAAGAGAGCAAGTGGACCGGGGAGCTGTTTTTT
CDR3 length: 13; D gene: .; clone size: many; J gene: TRBJ2-5; V gene: TRBV2; CDR3 protein: CASSEMVRETQYF; CDR3 DNA: TGTGCCAGCAGTGAGATGGTGCGCGAGACCCAGTACTTC
CDR3 length: 14; D gene: .; clone size: many; J gene: TRBJ1-1; V gene: TRBV6-5; CDR3 protein: CASSYQGRNTEAFF; CDR3 DNA: TGTGCCAGCAGTTACCAGGGGAGGAACACTGAAGCTTTCTTT
CDR3 length: 17; D gene: TRBD2; clone size: many; J gene: TRBJ2-3; V gene: TRBV12-3/TRBV12-4; CDR3 protein: CASSPTLLAGGPDTQYF; CDR3 DNA: TGTGCCAGCAGTCCCACCCTGCTAGCGGGGGGGCCCGATACGCAGTATTTT